Listed here are 5 T cell receptor beta chains from one sample, sequenced in a study of blood T cells in healthy people across ages. Then a second PCR, running about 7 to 11 cycles, was carried out with a sample-barcoded 5' primer and a J-beta primer mix. TCRdb independently ran MiXCR on the 5' RACE reads; one entry per CDR3 protein. The sample contains about 1,000,000 distinct CDR3 sequences, over 35% of which appear only once. The specimen was blood. These receptors came from a woman aged 55 to 70 in good health.

This chain uses TRBV27 with TRBJ2-1; maybe TRBD1 (6 bases). Germline CDR1 MNHEY, CDR2 SMNVEV (reference sequence). The CDR3 contains 13 residues. Trimming cost V 10 bases and J 7 bases, with 17 bases left between them. In DNA form, the CDR3 reads TGTGCCATCAGGGGTGAACAGGTTAATGAGCAGTTCTTC. This translates into CAIRGEQVNEQFF.

The chain joins TRBV10-2 to TRBJ2-5; 8 bases align to TRBD2. Germline V gene sequence: CDR1 WSHSY, CDR2 SAAADI. V lost 6 bases and J lost 11; bases outside the gene matches: 20. The CDR3 totals 16 residues. As DNA, the CDR3 is TGCGCCAGCAGCCCCCGGAGAAGCGGGGGTAACAATGAGCAGTACTTC. Amino acid sequence: CASSPRRSGGNNEQYF.

CDR3 sequence: CASSQGVQSNQPQHF. In nucleotides, the CDR3 is TGCGCCAGCAGCCAAGGGGTACAGAGCAATCAGCCCCAGCATTTT. The gene calls are TRBV4-1 and TRBJ1-5; D remains ambiguous. The CDR3 contains 15 residues. Between the trimmed V and J ends, which lost 1 base and 1 base, there was a span of 8 bases. Germline loops: CDR1 MGHRA, CDR2 YSYEKL.

The chain employs TRBV27 and TRBJ1-2; unclear D gene. The CDR3 length is 14 residues. CDR1 is MNHEY and CDR2 is SMNVEV in the germline V gene (reference sequence). Trimming cost V 6 bases and J 7 bases, with 18 bases left between them. CDR3 region: CASSPGTRYSGYTF. For the CDR3, the DNA is TGTGCCAGCAGCCCGGGCACGAGGTACTCTGGCTACACCTTC.

The J gene is TRBJ2-1, the V gene TRBV27, with 8 nucleotides matching TRBD2. The germline V gene encodes CDR1 MNHEY and CDR2 SMNVEV (reference sequence). V lost 2 bases and J lost 0; bases outside the gene matches: 3. The CDR3 runs 16 residues. The CDR3 bases are TGTGCCAGCAGTTTAAGACTAGCGAACTCCTACAATGAGCAGTTCTTC. This encodes CASSLRLANSYNEQFF.